The sequence of this T cell receptor beta chain was determined in a study of regulatory T cells in long-lasting Graves disease. Time point of the sample: newly diagnosed GD, antithyroid drugs for less than 3 months. Extracted RNA from PBMCs served as the source of the TCR library. For TCR beta, libraries came from iRepertoire HTBI primers and Arm-PCR of CDR3 regions. In TCRdb, the multiplex PCR reads were re-called with MiXCR into one record per CDR3 protein. The table has roughly 610,000 distinct CDR3 sequences, roughly 16% seen once; the top ten hold under 20%. This CDR3 is 15 amino acids long. CDR1 SGHAT and CDR2 FQDESV come from the germline V gene (reference sequence). J lost 5 bases, V lost 5 bases, and 7 bases had no gene match. These records were also assigned to another study, of T cells in Graves' hyperthyroidism and ophthalmopathy. This second study notes: A patient was excluded if there was uncontrolled infection, other autoimmune disease, pregnancy or lactation.

This specimen consisted of peripheral blood mononuclear cells (PBMCs), obtained at new diagnosis, from a patient treated with antithyroid drugs. The gene calls are TRBV11-1 and TRBJ2-1; 9 bases agree with TRBD2. The TCR was taken from a woman aged 25 to 39 with Graves disease. CDR3: CASSPGLAKDNEQFF. CDR3 nucleotide sequence: TGTGCCAGCAGCCCCGGACTAGCGAAAGACAATGAGCAGTTCTTC.